This T cell receptor beta chain was sequenced for a study of T-cell reconstitution after alpha-beta-depleted transplantation in children. This clonotype appeared many times. Trimming took off 4 bases at V and 10 bases at J, with 11 bases between the two ends. CDR3 length equals 11 residues. Germline CDR1 and CDR2: SGHDT and YYEEEE. TCRbeta library construction was performed incorporating unique molecular identifiers. TCRdb re-analysed the PCR reads in MiXCR, keeping a single row per CDR3 protein. Found here are roughly 180,000 distinct CDR3 sequences, 11% of them singletons; the top ten hold about 12%.

Sample: PBMCs, taken before TCRalphabeta/CD19-depleted stem cell transplant. The V gene is TRBV5-6, the J gene TRBJ1-2; D ambiguous. The TCR sequence derives from a boy aged 2 to 10 with acute myeloid leukemia, due to receive a stem cell transplant. CDR3 DNA: TGTGCCAGCAGCAGGGAGCCTTTCTACACCTTC. Translated: CASSREPFYTF.